The 17 T cell receptor beta chains given below trace back to one sample, sequenced in a study of identifying expanded T cells in peripheral blood. TCRdb keeps only in-frame clones here, not all; method: immunoSEQ multiplex PCR. This sample has some 78,000 clones, with roughly 84% found just once. Material: blood. The receptor set was obtained from a person between 18 and 75 years old in good health.

The rearrangement uses TRBV10-3 and TRBJ1-2; tentatively, D is TRBD1 (5 bases). CDR3 length: 16 residues. V was clipped by 4 bases and J by 6 bases, with 21 bases between them. Germline values: CDR1 ENHRY, CDR2 SYGVKD. CDR3 in amino acids: CAISVGSQGRGDGYTF. The CDR3 DNA reads TGTGCCATCAGTGTAGGGTCCCAGGGACGAGGAGATGGCTACACCTTC.

CDR3 in DNA: TGTGCCTGGAGTGCCGGACTAGCGGAAGAGACCCAGTACTTC. Translated, it gives CAWSAGLAEETQYF. J is TRBJ2-5 and V is TRBV30, with TRBD2 matching 10 bases. The junction had 2 bases not matched to a gene; V was cut back by 1 base and J by 3 bases. The CDR3 has 14 amino acids. Germline V lookup: CDR1 GTSNPN, CDR2 SVGIG (reference sequence).

Only a few counts were recorded for this clone. The CDR3 loop reads CASSLNGGSGTGELFF. The DNA of the CDR3 is TGTGCCAGCAGCTTAAATGGCGGGAGCGGGACCGGGGAGCTGTTTTTT. The V and J genes are TRBV7-3 and TRBJ2-2; TRBD2 aligns across 7 bases. The CDR3 spans 16 residues. The V segment lost 1 base and the J segment 5 bases; nucleotides outside the gene matches: 7. In germline, CDR1 is SGHTA, CDR2 FQGTGA. The whole variable domain, remainder taken from reference TRBV7-3 and TRBJ2-2, is GAGVSQTPSNKVTEKGKYVELRCDPISGHTALYWYRQSLGQGPEFLIYFQGTGAADDSGLPNDRFFAVRPEGSVSTLKIQRTERGDSAVYLCASSLNGGSGTGELFFGEGSRLTVL.

The rearrangement joins TRBV5-1 to TRBJ2-7; D may be TRBD2 (7 bases). V lost 0 bases and J lost 2, with 12 bases in between. The CDR3 has 15 residues. Germline loops: CDR1 SGHRS, CDR2 YFSETQ. CDR3 nucleotide sequence: TGCGCCAGCAGCTTGGAGGGGGGAGGGACCTACGAGCAGTACTTC. It specifies CASSLEGGGTYEQYF.

The chain uses TRBV28 and TRBJ2-3; possible D gene TRBD2, 6 bases. V was clipped by 8 bases and J by 2 bases, with 11 bases between them. This CDR3 spans 13 amino acids. CDR1 MDHEN and CDR2 SYDVKM come from the germline V gene. The chain's CDR3 is CASLGSTTDTQYF. The CDR3, as DNA: TGTGCCAGCCTCGGGAGTACCACAGATACGCAGTATTTT.

This clone has only a few counts. This chain uses TRBV30 with TRBJ1-2; 7 bases agree with TRBD1. Trimming took 0 bases from V and 7 from J; bases not matched to a gene: 11. This CDR3 has 15 amino acids. Germline V CDR1 and CDR2: GTSNPN, SVGIG (reference sequence). CDR3 sequence reads: CAWSVQTGRVGGYTF. CDR3 bases: TGTGCCTGGAGTGTCCAGACAGGGCGGGTAGGTGGCTACACCTTC.

This clone has just one count. The rearrangement joins TRBV27 to TRBJ1-4; the match to TRBD1 covers 12 bases. CDR3 length: 16 amino acids. Germline V lookup: CDR1 MNHEY, CDR2 SMNVEV (reference sequence). J gave up 4 bases and V 10 bases, and 10 bases lay outside the gene matches. For the CDR3, the DNA is TGTGCCACCAGGAGGGACAGGGGGCTTGGTAATGAAAAACTGTTTTTT. It translates to CATRRDRGLGNEKLFF.

This rearrangement joins TRBV4-3 to TRBJ2-1; 7 nucleotides line up with TRBD2. The CDR3 is 16 amino acids. The V gene's germline CDR1 is LGHNA and CDR2 YSLEER. Trimming at V came to 2 bases and at J to 7 bases, leaving 11 bases not matched to a gene. The DNA for the CDR3 is TGCGCCAGCAGCCAAACCTCCGGGGGGTCAGGGAATGAGCAGTTCTTC. This gives the protein CASSQTSGGSGNEQFF.

The genes are TRBV6-1 and TRBJ2-3; D is unclear. Germline assignment: CDR1 MNHNS and CDR2 SASEGT. Trimming took 2 bases from V and 0 from J, leaving 12 bases between them. The CDR3 totals 16 residues. The CDR3 sequence is CASSEIFSPSTDTQYF. CDR3 sequence (DNA): TGTGCCAGCAGTGAAATTTTTAGTCCAAGCACAGATACGCAGTATTTT.

The chain carries TRBV7-8 and TRBJ2-4; D gene uncertain. This CDR3 has 14 residues. Germline V gene lookup returns CDR1 SGHVS and CDR2 FQNEAQ. With 2 bases removed from V and 5 bases from J, the gap between germline ends came to 10 bases. The CDR3 DNA reads TGTGCCAGCAGCTTACAGTCTCGGGAAAACATTCAGTACTTC. This gives the protein CASSLQSRENIQYF. Full variable domain (remainder filled in from reference TRBV7-8 and TRBJ2-4): GAGVSQSPRYKVAKRGQDVALRCDPISGHVSLFWYQQALGQGPEFLTYFQNEAQLDKSGLPSDRFFAERPEGSVSTLKIQRTQQEDSAVYLCASSLQSRENIQYFGAGTRLSVL.

The chain is built from TRBV6-6 and TRBJ2-4, with TRBD2 matching over 8 bases. The germline gives CDR1 MNHNY, CDR2 SVGAGI (reference sequence). The CDR3 length is 12 residues. J gave up 9 bases and V 8 bases, and 6 bases lay outside the gene matches. The CDR3 DNA is TGTGCCAGCGGTGGGACTAGTGGCATTCAGTACTTC. It is translated as CASGGTSGIQYF.

Written as DNA, the CDR3 is TGTGCAAGTCGCTCCCGACAGAACACTGAAGCTTTCTTT. This translates into CASRSRQNTEAFF. This chain links TRBV12-2 with TRBJ1-1; TRBD1, as called in the table, went unchecked against the DNA. TRBV12-2 represents a pseudogene. This CDR3 spans 13 amino acids.

This sequence joins TRBV2 and TRBJ2-7; no reliable D call. The V end was cut by 6 bases, the J end by 4 bases, with 7 bases between. Per germline, CDR1 SNHLY and CDR2 FYNNEI. This CDR3 is built from 11 residues. The CDR3 DNA reads TGTGCCAGCAGACAGTATTACGAGCAGTACTTC. Its translation is CASRQYYEQYF.

The genes are TRBV28 and TRBJ2-2; TRBD2 is a possible D gene (6 bases). Germline V gene data show CDR1 as MDHEN and CDR2 as SYDVKM. This CDR3 is 12 amino acids long. The CDR3 sequence is CSAGGYTGELFF. CDR3 bases: TGTTCCGCCGGGGGTTACACCGGGGAGCTGTTTTTT.

The CDR3 DNA follows: TGTGCCAGCAGTCAAATGCCGACAGCAACAGATACGCAGTATTTT. Amino acids: CASSQMPTATDTQYF. The chain carries TRBV7-3 and TRBJ2-3, with D tentatively TRBD1 (5 bases). Trimming took off 6 bases at V and 3 bases at J, with 16 bases between the two ends. The CDR3 spans 15 residues. Germline values: CDR1 SGHTA, CDR2 FQGTGA.

The chain uses TRBV5-1 and TRBJ1-1; D remains ambiguous. Trimming removed 0 bases from V and 0 bases from J, with 9 bases in between. The CDR3 extends over 15 amino acids. CDR1 is SGHRS, CDR2 YFSETQ, per germline. CDR3 protein: CASSLEVNMNTEAFF. In nucleotides, the CDR3 is TGCGCCAGCAGCTTGGAGGTAAACATGAACACTGAAGCTTTCTTT.

The CDR3 protein is CASSLAGRDTEAFF. The DNA for the CDR3 is TGTGCCAGCAGCTTAGCGGGGAGGGACACTGAAGCTTTCTTT. V usage is TRBV11-2 and J usage is TRBJ1-1, with unresolved D. Germline assignment: CDR1 SGHAT and CDR2 FQNNGV. V shed 1 base and J shed 3 bases, with 9 bases lying between them. This CDR3 is 14 amino acids long.